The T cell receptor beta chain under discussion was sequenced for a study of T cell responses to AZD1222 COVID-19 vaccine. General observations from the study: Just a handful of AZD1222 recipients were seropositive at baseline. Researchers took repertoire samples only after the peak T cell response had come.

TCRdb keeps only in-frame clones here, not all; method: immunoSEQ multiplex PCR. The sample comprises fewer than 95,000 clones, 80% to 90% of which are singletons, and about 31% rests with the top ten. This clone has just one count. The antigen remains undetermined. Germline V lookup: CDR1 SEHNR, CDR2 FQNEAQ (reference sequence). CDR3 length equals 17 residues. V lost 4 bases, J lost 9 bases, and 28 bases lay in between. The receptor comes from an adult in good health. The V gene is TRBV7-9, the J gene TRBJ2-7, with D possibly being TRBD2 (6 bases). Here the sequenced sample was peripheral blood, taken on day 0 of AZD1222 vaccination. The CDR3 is CASSWEVSPRPPPGQYF. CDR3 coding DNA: TGTGCCAGCAGCTGGGAGGTGTCCCCGCGGCCCCCGCCAGGGCAGTACTTC.